The clone carrying this T cell receptor beta chain was observed a single time. The data stem from a study of blood T cell repertoires in COVID-19. Looking at the study overall: T cells, B-cell-depleted T cells, or PBMCs supplied cDNA or gDNA.

Living in about 25 US areas, the participants were between roughly 18 and 90 years of age. Allocation to cohorts depended on clinical history reported by the participants. V trimming: 3 bases; J trimming: 5 bases; junction bases outside the gene matches: 11. Germline V gives CDR1 DFQATT, CDR2 SNEGSKA (reference sequence). The CDR3 length is 16 residues. Original processing methods: Reference gene primer amplification gave estimated nucleated cell counts. Using immunoSEQ multiplex PCR, the repertoire was profiled, and TCRdb retains in-frame clones only, with some absent. V, J and clone size are those of that table, while D and trimming were read from the DNA. Of 150,000 or so clones in the sample, around 85% were seen once.

The clonotype originates from a woman aged 40 to 50 with acute COVID-19. This chain links TRBV20-1 with TRBJ1-5, with 9 positions matching TRBD1. Source material: PBMCs or T cells enriched from blood (not recorded which). As DNA, the CDR3 is TGCAGTGCTAGTTCCCTCCGGGGACAGGGACATCAGCCCCAGCATTTT. Encoded protein: CSASSLRGQGHQPQHF.